The 17 T cell receptor beta chains presented below share a single source sample, sequenced in a study of cytomegalovirus exposure and HLA in healthy donors. PCR primers comprised 60 Vbeta and 13 Jbeta primers. This table comes from immunoSEQ multiplex PCR, and its TCRdb copy is limited to in-frame clones, with some not included. This repertoire shows around 30,000 clones, more than 75% found once; its top ten account for 2.7%. The material sequenced was PBMCs. The receptors were sampled from a boy aged 10-17 years in good health and CMV-seronegative.

The rearrangement joins TRBV5-6 to TRBJ2-5; D is possibly TRBD1 (5 bases). V gave up 0 bases and J gave up 2 bases, with 11 bases separating them. There are 15 residues in the CDR3. The V gene's germline CDR1 is SGHDT and CDR2 YYEEEE. In DNA, the CDR3 is TGTGCCAGCAGCTTGGCCTTGGCAGGGCAAGAGACCCAGTACTTC. It translates to CASSLALAGQETQYF.

The J gene is TRBJ2-3, the V gene TRBV6-1, with a possible D match to TRBD1 (6 bases). V lost 4 bases and J 6 bases, leaving 23 bases between the germline ends. This CDR3 has 17 amino acids. Germline V gives CDR1 MNHNS, CDR2 SASEGT. The CDR3 loop is CASSGGIGTPAPDTQYF. In nucleotides, the CDR3 is TGTGCCAGCAGTGGGGGAATTGGGACACCGGCCCCGGATACGCAGTATTTT.

This clone was observed a handful of times. In this CDR3 the conserved last residue, phenylalanine or tryptophan, is missing, so a read error is likely. No DNA is shown, since the ends of the CDR3 on it are uncertain; the CDR3 is the one TCRdb lists. The chain links TRBV21-1 to TRBJ2-7; the table's D call TRBD2 went unverified against the DNA. TRBV21-1 is a listed pseudogene. 10 amino acids form the CDR3, both terminal residues included. CDR3 sequence reads: CASSSPGLYL.

The rearrangement joins TRBV6-5 to TRBJ2-7, with 10 bases that match TRBD2. Trimming at V came to 6 bases and at J to 4 bases, leaving 9 bases not matched to a gene. CDR1 and CDR2 from the germline V gene are MNHEY and SVGAGI. The CDR3 has 15 residues. The chain's CDR3 is CASRTSGGVLYEQYF. The CDR3 DNA reads TGTGCCAGCAGGACAAGCGGGGGGGTATTGTACGAGCAGTACTTC.

The genes are TRBV27 and TRBJ1-6, with 8 bases matching TRBD1. The V segment lost 10 bases and the J segment 6 bases; nucleotides outside the gene matches: 8. This CDR3 is 14 amino acids long. Looked up from germline, CDR1 is MNHEY and CDR2 is SMNVEV (reference sequence). The CDR3 bases are TGTGCCACCACGGACAGGGAAGGTAATTCACCCCTCCACTTT. Protein product: CATTDREGNSPLHF.

This clone was seen a few times. The gene calls are TRBV6-6 and TRBJ2-7; 7 bases map to TRBD1. The CDR3 covers 14 residues. Germline lookup yields CDR1 MNHNY and CDR2 SVGAGI (reference sequence). Losses at the gene ends were 2 bases for V and 1 base for J; bases not matched to a gene: 2. CDR3 coding DNA: TGTGCCAGCAGTTACGACAGGGTTTCCTACGAGCAGTACTTC. Protein: CASSYDRVSYEQYF.

This clone has a handful of counts. The CDR3 loop reads CASSFGGPETQYF. The CDR3, as DNA: TGTGCCAGCAGCTTCGGGGGGCCAGAGACCCAGTACTTC. The chain carries TRBV7-9 and TRBJ2-5; maybe TRBD2 (7 bases). Germline V gene data show CDR1 as SEHNR and CDR2 as FQNEAQ (reference sequence). The CDR3 is made up of 13 amino acids. Trimming took off 3 bases at V and 4 bases at J, with 9 bases between the two ends.

V usage is TRBV18 and J usage is TRBJ2-5; D perhaps matches TRBD2 (6 bases). Germline V gene lookup returns CDR1 KGHSH and CDR2 LQKENI. The ends were cut back, 2 bases at V and 4 bases at J, with 14 bases in the middle. The CDR3 consists of 15 residues. CDR3 DNA sequence: TGTGCCAGCTCACCAGCATATTACGGGAGAGAGACCCAGTACTTC. It encodes CASSPAYYGRETQYF.

V gene TRBV19 combines with J gene TRBJ1-1; D is perhaps TRBD1 (5 bases). The CDR3 consists of 15 residues. Germline CDR1 LNHDA, CDR2 SQIVND (reference sequence). The germline V and J ends were trimmed by 4 bases and 0 bases, with 12 bases remaining between them. CDR3 protein: CASSRPDSLNTEAFF. The CDR3 DNA sequence: TGTGCCAGTAGTAGGCCTGACAGCCTGAACACTGAAGCTTTCTTT.

V and J are TRBV19 and TRBJ2-5, with TRBD1 as a possible D gene (5 bases). Looked up from germline, CDR1 is LNHDA and CDR2 is SQIVND (reference sequence). With 7 bases removed from V and 2 bases from J, the gap between germline ends came to 14 bases. The CDR3 has 14 amino acids. CDR3 DNA: TGTGCCAGTATGAAGGCAGGGTGGCAAGAGACCCAGTACTTC. It is translated as CASMKAGWQETQYF.

CDR3 coding DNA: TGTGCCACCAGCAGAGGACAGTCCTATGGCTACACCTTC. Residues: CATSRGQSYGYTF. V gene TRBV15 combines with J gene TRBJ1-2; tentatively, D is TRBD1 (5 bases). CDR3 size: 13 residues. The V and J ends lost 1 base and 4 bases respectively, with 7 bases between them. Per germline, CDR1 LNHNV and CDR2 YYDKDF (reference sequence).

This sequence joins TRBV28 and TRBJ1-2; 9 positions match TRBD1. Germline assignment: CDR1 MDHEN and CDR2 SYDVKM. Germline trimming cut 6 bases from V and 2 bases from J; bases unmatched to any gene: 4. This CDR3 region has 14 residues. CDR3 DNA sequence: TGTGCCAGCAGAGGGACAGGGTGGAACTATGGCTACACCTTC. Amino acids: CASRGTGWNYGYTF.

The J gene is TRBJ1-3, the V gene TRBV4-1; TRBD1 agrees at 7 bases. The CDR3 has 16 amino acids. From germline, CDR1 is MGHRA and CDR2 YSYEKL. V gave up 2 bases and J gave up 9 bases; unmatched junction bases: 13. The CDR3 protein is CASSQIRGQRLGTIYF. The DNA for the CDR3 is TGCGCCAGCAGCCAAATTAGGGGACAGCGTTTGGGCACCATATATTTT.

The J gene is TRBJ2-1, the V gene TRBV5-1; tentatively, D is TRBD2 (6 bases). Germline CDR1 is SGHRS and CDR2 is YFSETQ. The V gene lost 1 base and the J gene lost 8 bases, with 25 bases spanning the gap. This CDR3 has 18 amino acids. CDR3 residues: CASSLSTLAGTGVYEQFF. The CDR3 coding sequence is TGCGCCAGCAGCTTGTCTACGCTGGCGGGGACGGGTGTATATGAGCAGTTCTTC.

The rearrangement joins TRBV5-6 to TRBJ1-1; 7 nucleotides match TRBD1. J lost 3 bases, V lost 5 bases, and 10 bases had no gene match. Germline-derived CDR1 and CDR2 are SGHDT and YYEEEE. The length of the CDR3 is 15 residues. For the CDR3, the DNA is TGTGCCAGCAGGGACCAATGGACAGGCCACACTGAAGCTTTCTTT. Its translation is CASRDQWTGHTEAFF.

The CDR3 spells CASSLGRGGDTQYF. CDR3 DNA sequence: TGCGCCAGCAGCTTGGGGAGAGGGGGAGATACGCAGTATTTT. The chain carries TRBV5-1 and TRBJ2-3, with D tentatively TRBD1 (6 bases). Per the germline V gene, CDR1 is SGHRS and CDR2 is YFSETQ. The V gene lost 0 bases and the J gene lost 5 bases, with 10 bases spanning the gap. There are 14 residues in the CDR3.

This chain connects TRBV10-2 to TRBJ1-6; TRBD1 aligns across 9 bases. The CDR3 loop spans 15 amino acids. V gave up 2 bases and J gave up 9 bases; unmatched junction bases: 5. The germline CDR1 and CDR2 sequences are WSHSY and SAAADI. The CDR3 here is CASSEIGTGLSPLHF. Written as DNA, the CDR3 is TGCGCCAGCAGTGAGATTGGGACAGGGCTTTCACCCCTCCACTTT.